These 3 T cell receptor beta chains came from one sample sequenced in a study of T cells after yellow fever vaccination. TCRdb called the 5' RACE reads again in MiXCR, with one record for every CDR3 protein. The sample yields 20,000 to 30,000 distinct CDR3 sequences, 4.5% seen once. The material was PBMCs, either bulk or a sorted T-cell subset (CD4+, CD8+, memory, or dextramer-sorted; not recorded which), obtained on the day of the yellow fever booster vaccination. These TCRs come from a man younger than 30 who received the YFV17D yellow fever vaccine.

In this sample, this clonotype turned up many times. The chain links TRBV7-9 to TRBJ2-2, with 7 bases fitting TRBD1. The V gene's germline CDR1 is SEHNR and CDR2 FQNEAQ (reference sequence). CDR3 length: 14 residues. V gave up 6 bases and J gave up 3 bases; unmatched junction bases: 4. CDR3 in DNA: TGTGCCAGCAGTTACGACAGGGACACCGGGGAGCTGTTTTTT. Its protein product is CASSYDRDTGELFF. The full variable domain, its missing parts supplied by reference TRBV7-9 and TRBJ2-2, is DTGVSQNPRHKITKRGQNVTFRCDPISEHNRLYWYRQTLGQGPEFLTYFQNEAQLEKSRLLSDRFSAERPKGSFSTLEIQRTEQGDSAMYLCASSYDRDTGELFFGEGSRLTVL.

At least ten counts were recorded for this clonotype. The V and J genes are TRBV6-2 or TRBV6-3 and TRBJ2-4, with D tentatively TRBD1 or TRBD2 (5 bases each). Trimming shortened V by 4 bases and J by 9 bases, and 13 bases separated the two germline ends. Germline-derived CDR1 and CDR2 are MNHEY and SVGEGT. The CDR3 consists of 13 residues. CDR3: CASSSEIGAIQYF. CDR3 sequence (DNA): TGTGCCAGCAGTTCCGAAATCGGGGCCATTCAGTACTTC.

This clonotype was detected many times. V is TRBV5-1 and J is TRBJ1-1, with no clear D. V was trimmed by 3 bases and J by 1 base, leaving 10 bases between them. CDR1 is SGHRS, CDR2 YFSETQ, per germline. The CDR3 spans 14 residues. The DNA for the CDR3 is TGCGCCAGCAGCTCTCGGCCGAAGAACACTGAAGCTTTCTTT. Translating it yields CASSSRPKNTEAFF.